Below, 25 T cell receptor beta chains from the same sample are listed, as sequenced in a study of control samples from healthy donors and cancer patients. TCRdb's table, derived via immunoSEQ multiplex PCR, lists solely in-frame clones and lacks some. The table lists tens of thousands of clones, roughly 86% of them singletons. Sequenced input: blood. Receptors were obtained from a man in his forties or fifties in good health.

The chain uses TRBV28 and TRBJ2-1; 8 bases map to TRBD2. The CDR3 length is 16 residues. Germline CDR1 reads MDHEN; CDR2 reads SYDVKM. V lost 6 bases and J lost 5; bases outside the gene matches: 12. The CDR3 is CASRGMGLGYDNEQFF. CDR3 nucleotides: TGTGCCAGCAGGGGGATGGGACTAGGCTACGACAATGAGCAGTTCTTC.

The chain uses TRBV18 and TRBJ2-7, with 10 bases aligning to TRBD1. The CDR3 runs to 14 residues. Germline loops: CDR1 KGHSH, CDR2 LQKENI. V was pared by 3 bases and J by 2 bases, with 1 base of the junction left unmatched. CDR3 in amino acids: CASSPGTGAYEQYF. In DNA, the CDR3 is TGTGCCAGCTCACCCGGGACAGGGGCCTACGAGCAGTACTTC. Based on the CDR3 plus reference TRBV18 and TRBJ2-7, the full variable domain is NAGVMQNPRHLVRRRGQEARLRCSPMKGHSHVYWYRQLPEEGLKFMVYLQKENIIDESGMPKERFSAEFPKEGPSILRIQQVVRGDSAAYFCASSPGTGAYEQYFGPGTRLTVT.

Ten or more counts support this clone. The chain carries TRBV3-1 (or the pseudogene TRBV3-2) and TRBJ1-2; no clear D gene. CDR1 is LGHDT, CDR2 YNNKEL, per germline (reference sequence). CDR3 length equals 13 residues. Trimming pared 0 bases from V and 7 bases from J, leaving 9 bases between. This CDR3 is CASSQDLLGGYTF. Written as DNA, the CDR3 is TGTGCCAGCAGCCAAGATTTGCTCGGTGGCTACACCTTC.

The CDR3 loop reads CSASGLVNTEAFF. The CDR3 DNA follows: TGCAGCGCGTCTGGGCTGGTGAACACTGAAGCTTTCTTT. V gene TRBV29-1 combines with J gene TRBJ1-1; D unresolved. CDR1 is SQVTM, CDR2 ANQGSEA, per germline. This CDR3 spans 13 amino acids. The V end was cut by 7 bases, the J end by 0 bases, with 12 bases between.

The CDR3 coding sequence is TGTGCCAGTAGTATGTTCACTAGCGGGGCTTACAATGAGCAGTTCTTC. Protein product: CASSMFTSGAYNEQFF. The chain has TRBV19 and TRBJ2-1; 10 bases match TRBD2. V gave up 3 bases and J gave up 4 bases; unmatched junction bases: 6. Germline-derived CDR1 and CDR2 are LNHDA and SQIVND (reference sequence). CDR3 length: 16 residues.

The chain carries TRBV7-6 and TRBJ2-1, with 12 nucleotides matching TRBD2. The germline V gene has CDR1 SGHVS and CDR2 FNYEAQ. The CDR3 loop spans 14 amino acids. The trim removed 7 bases at V and 9 bases at J, leaving 7 bases unmatched. The CDR3 coding sequence is TGTGCCAGCACTTCTAGCGGGGGGGCGGGTGAGCAGTTCTTC. Translated, it gives CASTSSGGAGEQFF.

This clone is termed large. V gene TRBV6-5 combines with J gene TRBJ1-5; D is unclear. V was clipped by 6 bases and J by 0 bases, with 9 bases between them. This CDR3 spans 14 amino acids. The germline CDR1 and CDR2 sequences are MNHEY and SVGAGI. CDR3 protein: CASSRSYSNQPQHF. The CDR3 nucleotides read TGTGCCAGCAGCCGGAGCTATAGCAATCAGCCCCAGCATTTT.

This chain uses TRBV11-2 with TRBJ2-1; TRBD2 matches 10 bases. V shed 5 bases, J shed 0 bases, and the junction held 10 bases outside the gene matches. Germline V lookup: CDR1 SGHAT, CDR2 FQNNGV. This CDR3 is built from 18 residues. The CDR3 reads CASSAIAGGPSSYNEQFF. CDR3 DNA: TGTGCCAGCAGCGCGATAGCGGGGGGACCTAGCTCCTACAATGAGCAGTTCTTC.

This clone was seen only once. The chain combines TRBV19 with TRBJ1-2; perhaps TRBD1 as D (5 bases). In germline, CDR1 is LNHDA, CDR2 SQIVND (reference sequence). The CDR3 is made up of 17 amino acids. V was pared by 3 bases and J by 4 bases, with 21 bases between. The CDR3 region has the DNA TGTGCCAGTAGTATTTCCGCCGCAGGGTCACTAGTCTATGGCTACACCTTC. It translates to CASSISAAGSLVYGYTF.

The CDR3 sequence: CASKIAGANTGELFF. CDR3 nucleotide sequence: TGTGCCAGCAAGATAGCGGGGGCGAACACCGGGGAGCTGTTTTTT. The V call is TRBV7-8, the J call TRBJ2-2, with 9 bases that match TRBD2. The CDR3 loop spans 15 amino acids. The junction had 3 bases not matched to a gene; V was cut back by 7 bases and J by 0 bases. In germline, CDR1 is SGHVS, CDR2 FQNEAQ. Full variable domain (outside the CDR3, taken from reference TRBV7-8 and TRBJ2-2): GAGVSQSPRYKVAKRGQDVALRCDPISGHVSLFWYQQALGQGPEFLTYFQNEAQLDKSGLPSDRFFAERPEGSVSTLKIQRTQQEDSAVYLCASKIAGANTGELFFGEGSRLTVL.

This chain connects TRBV18 to TRBJ1-3, with a tentative D call TRBD1 (6 bases). CDR3 size: 17 residues. The ends were cut back, 1 base at V and 4 bases at J, with 17 bases in the middle. CDR1 and CDR2 from the germline V gene are KGHSH and LQKENI. The CDR3 loop reads CASSPLGARDKGNTIYF. CDR3 coding DNA: TGTGCCAGCTCACCACTAGGTGCTCGGGACAAAGGAAACACCATATATTTT.

J is TRBJ1-4 and V is TRBV7-6; D is possibly TRBD1 (5 bases). V lost 3 bases and J 5 bases, leaving 16 bases between the germline ends. This CDR3 region has 16 residues. Looked up from germline, CDR1 is SGHVS and CDR2 is FNYEAQ. The DNA of the CDR3 is TGTGCCAGCAGCTTGTCGGGTGGGGGGGGAAATGAAAAACTGTTTTTT. Its translation: CASSLSGGGGNEKLFF.

This clone has only one observation. The chain joins TRBV19 to TRBJ1-2; 8 bases are shared with TRBD1. Germline V gives CDR1 LNHDA, CDR2 SQIVND (reference sequence). The CDR3 runs 16 residues. The V gene end was trimmed by 4 bases and the J gene end by 2 bases; junction bases not matched to a gene: 9. This CDR3 is CASSSSQGAINYGYTF. CDR3 DNA sequence: TGTGCCAGTAGTAGCTCCCAGGGGGCGATAAACTATGGCTACACCTTC. The complete variable domain, with remaining parts taken from reference TRBV19 and TRBJ1-2, reads DGGITQSPKYLFRKEGQNVTLSCEQNLNHDAMYWYRQDPGQGLRLIYYSQIVNDFQKGDIAEGYSVSREKKESFPLTVTSAQKNPTAFYLCASSSSQGAINYGYTFGSGTRLTVV.

The V call is TRBV29-1, the J call TRBJ2-1; D may be TRBD1 or TRBD2 (5 bases each). CDR3 length: 14 amino acids. CDR1 is SQVTM, CDR2 ANQGSEA, per germline. V was pared by 1 base and J by 13 bases, with 20 bases between. CDR3 protein: CSVEGFDTGPDQFF. As DNA, the CDR3 is TGCAGCGTTGAAGGGTTTGACACGGGGCCTGATCAGTTCTTC.

V is TRBV19 and J is TRBJ1-2; D not certain. The V gene's germline CDR1 is LNHDA and CDR2 SQIVND (reference sequence). Trimming stripped 0 bases from V and 0 bases from J, with 5 bases between. CDR3 length equals 14 residues. CDR3 sequence: CASSIDRANYGYTF. Written as DNA, the CDR3 is TGTGCCAGTAGTATAGACAGAGCTAACTATGGCTACACCTTC.

The rearrangement joins TRBV15 to TRBJ2-3; TRBD1 matches 8 bases. The ends lost 2 bases at V and 3 bases at J; junction bases unmatched: 4. Per the germline V gene, CDR1 is LNHNV and CDR2 is YYDKDF (reference sequence). The CDR3 is 15 amino acids. Here the CDR3 reads CATSRSGDRTDTQYF. CDR3 in DNA: TGTGCCACCAGCAGATCAGGGGACAGGACAGATACGCAGTATTTT. The full variable domain, in which reference TRBV15 and TRBJ2-3 provide the parts outside the CDR3, is DAMVIQNPRYQVTQFGKPVTLSCSQTLNHNVMYWYQQKSSQAPKLLFHYYDKDFNNEADTPDNFQSRRPNTSFCFLDIRSPGLGDTAMYLCATSRSGDRTDTQYFGPGTRLTVL.

The chain has TRBV5-6 and TRBJ2-1, with 7 bases aligning to TRBD1. Germline V lookup: CDR1 SGHDT, CDR2 YYEEEE. This CDR3 has 14 residues. The trim removed 4 bases at V and 9 bases at J, leaving 10 bases unmatched. CDR3 sequence: CASSLKRGLGEQFF. The CDR3 bases are TGTGCCAGCAGCCTTAAAAGGGGGCTTGGTGAGCAGTTCTTC.

The V gene is TRBV5-4, the J gene TRBJ1-1, with 8 bases fitting TRBD1. Germline assignment: CDR1 SGHNT and CDR2 YYREEE (reference sequence). V trimming: 5 bases; J trimming: 3 bases; junction bases outside the gene matches: 6. This CDR3 region has 14 residues. CDR3 bases: TGTGCCAGCAGACCGGACAGGGCCTACACTGAAGCTTTCTTT. This gives the protein CASRPDRAYTEAFF.

The chain has TRBV2 and TRBJ2-7; 8 bases line up with TRBD2. The CDR3 totals 14 residues. Trimming at V came to 6 bases and at J to 2 bases, leaving 6 bases not matched to a gene. The V gene's germline CDR1 is SNHLY and CDR2 FYNNEI. The CDR3 reads CASRGGTRPYEQYF. The CDR3 nucleotides read TGTGCCAGCAGGGGGGGGACTAGACCCTACGAGCAGTACTTC. Filled out from reference TRBV2 and TRBJ2-7, the complete variable domain reads EPEVTQTPSHQVTQMGQEVILRCVPISNHLYFYWYRQILGQKVEFLVSFYNNEISEKSEIFDDQFSVERPDGSNFTLKIRSTKLEDSAMYFCASRGGTRPYEQYFGPGTRLTVT.

The genes are TRBV6-4 and TRBJ1-5, with TRBD1 as a possible D gene (6 bases). The germline V gene encodes CDR1 MRHNA and CDR2 SNTAGT. Trimming removed 6 bases from V and 3 bases from J, with 12 bases in between. The CDR3 loop spans 14 amino acids. DNA for the CDR3: TGTGCCAGCAGCCCGACAGGCCCCAATCAGCCCCAGCATTTT. It specifies CASSPTGPNQPQHF.

The J gene is TRBJ2-3, the V gene TRBV14, with TRBD1 matching 7 bases. V dropped 4 bases and J dropped 1; count of bases not matched to a gene: 11. The CDR3 loop spans 17 amino acids. Per the germline V gene, CDR1 is SGHDN and CDR2 is FVKESK. Here the CDR3 reads CASSLRTGRRGTDTQYF. CDR3 sequence (DNA): TGTGCCAGCAGCCTGAGGACAGGTCGTAGGGGCACAGATACGCAGTATTTT.

This chain uses TRBV3-1 (or the pseudogene TRBV3-2) with TRBJ2-3, with TRBD2 matching 7 bases. V gave up 4 bases and J gave up 6 bases; unmatched junction bases: 10. Germline lookup yields CDR1 LGHDT and CDR2 YNNKEL (reference sequence). The CDR3 totals 15 residues. This CDR3 is CASSLKAVGGDTQYF. The CDR3 DNA is TGTGCCAGCAGCCTTAAAGCGGTGGGGGGGGATACGCAGTATTTT.

The chain recombines TRBV14 with TRBJ1-3; D is undetermined. This CDR3 has 16 amino acids. Trimming took off 6 bases at V and 0 bases at J, with 15 bases between the two ends. Germline V gene lookup returns CDR1 SGHDN and CDR2 FVKESK. CDR3 sequence: CASRTGPGSSGNTIYF. CDR3 nucleotide sequence: TGTGCCAGCAGAACCGGCCCGGGAAGCTCTGGAAACACCATATATTTT.

This chain's CDR3 is CASTLRGAGELFF. DNA for the CDR3: TGTGCCAGCACCCTCAGGGGGGCCGGGGAGCTGTTTTTT. This chain links TRBV3-1 (or the pseudogene TRBV3-2) with TRBJ2-2; D possibly corresponds to TRBD1 (7 bases). This CDR3 spans 13 amino acids. Germline V gives CDR1 LGHDT, CDR2 YNNKEL (reference sequence). V was cut by 7 bases and J by 6 bases, with 12 bases left in between.

The chain carries TRBV18 and TRBJ2-2; possibly TRBD1 for D (5 bases). This CDR3 comprises 16 residues. The V gene's germline CDR1 is KGHSH and CDR2 LQKENI. Trimming cost V 4 bases and J 2 bases, with 14 bases left between them. The CDR3 region is CASSLQTAYNTGELFF. CDR3 nucleotide sequence: TGTGCCAGCTCACTCCAGACAGCGTATAACACCGGGGAGCTGTTTTTT.